The 30 T cell receptor beta chains below all came from one sample that was sequenced in a study of T cells after yellow fever vaccination. TCRdb reprocessed the 5' RACE reads with MiXCR, giving one entry per CDR3 protein. The table records hundreds of thousands of distinct CDR3 sequences, around a tenth of them present only once. This sample comprised PBMCs, obtained on the day of the first yellow fever vaccination. The receptor source for this set is a man younger than 35 who received the YFV17D yellow fever vaccine.

This clonotype was counted ten times or more. The chain links TRBV12-3 or TRBV12-4 to TRBJ1-5; possibly TRBD1 for D (5 bases). The V end lost 1 base, the J end lost 3 bases, and 10 bases lay between the germline ends. The CDR3 length is 15 residues. The CDR3 region has the DNA TGTGCCAGCAGTTTAGTTCTACAGGACAATCAGCCCCAGCATTTT. This translates into CASSLVLQDNQPQHF.

This chain joins TRBV11-1 and TRBJ2-3; 14 positions agree with TRBD2. The CDR3 covers 20 residues. Trimming removed 6 bases from V and 3 bases from J; junction bases left unmatched: 17. Germline V gives CDR1 SGHAT, CDR2 FQDESV (reference sequence). The CDR3 is CASSFIGLAGGRPHTDTQYF. The CDR3 DNA reads TGTGCCAGCAGTTTCATTGGACTAGCGGGGGGCCGCCCCCATACAGATACGCAGTATTTT.

This clonotype was detected a few times. The V gene is TRBV28, the J gene TRBJ2-5; TRBD1 or TRBD2 may be the D gene (5 bases each). Trimming cost V 6 bases and J 5 bases, with 13 bases left between them. Germline CDR1 MDHEN, CDR2 SYDVKM. CDR3 length equals 13 residues. DNA of the CDR3: TGTGCCAGCAGGACGGTGGGACGGGAGACCCAGTACTTC. Translating it yields CASRTVGRETQYF.

The rearrangement links TRBV30 to TRBJ1-2; possible D gene TRBD1, 6 bases. The V end lost 4 bases, the J end lost 8 bases, and 20 bases lay between the germline ends. Germline V gene lookup returns CDR1 GTSNPN and CDR2 SVGIG (reference sequence). The CDR3 spans 14 residues. CDR3: CAWIPTGPRVGYTF. CDR3 DNA sequence: TGTGCCTGGATCCCAACAGGGCCCCGAGTGGGCTACACCTTC. The whole variable domain, filled in from reference TRBV30 and TRBJ1-2, reads SQTIHQWPATLVQPVGSPLSLECTVEGTSNPNLYWYRQAAGRGLQLLFYSVGIGQISSEVPQNLSASRPQDRQFILSSKKLLLSDSGFYLCAWIPTGPRVGYTFGSGTRLTVV.

DNA for the CDR3: TGCAGTGCTAGAGGCTTTGAGCAGTTCTTC. Translated, it gives CSARGFEQFF. J is TRBJ2-1 and V is TRBV20-1, with D uncertain. V was clipped by 1 base and J by 9 bases, with 4 bases between them. This CDR3 comprises 10 residues. CDR1 is DFQATT, CDR2 SNEGSKA, per germline (reference sequence).

The chain has TRBV5-1 and TRBJ2-3, with TRBD1 matching 7 bases. V lost 3 bases and J lost 4; bases outside the gene matches: 5. CDR3 length: 14 residues. Germline loops: CDR1 SGHRS, CDR2 YFSETQ. CDR3 nucleotide sequence: TGCGCCAGCAGCTATGACAGGGCGCCAGATACGCAGTATTTT. Residues: CASSYDRAPDTQYF.

This clonotype was seen a handful of times. The rearrangement uses TRBV20-1 and TRBJ1-2; no firm D call. The CDR3 sequence is 11 residues long. Trimming took 6 bases from V and 3 from J, leaving 8 bases between them. Looked up from germline, CDR1 is DFQATT and CDR2 is SNEGSKA (reference sequence). This chain's CDR3 is CSAMGDYGYTF. In nucleotides, the CDR3 is TGCAGTGCGATGGGCGACTATGGCTACACCTTC.

The chain has TRBV29-1 and TRBJ2-2; 8 positions agree with TRBD1. Per the germline V gene, CDR1 is SQVTM and CDR2 is ANQGSEA. The CDR3 spans 19 residues. Losses at the gene ends were 6 bases for V and 0 bases for J; bases not matched to a gene: 18. The CDR3 spells CSVLTLDREIDANTGELFF. The CDR3 DNA follows: TGCAGCGTCCTCACTCTGGACAGGGAAATAGACGCGAACACCGGGGAGCTGTTTTTT.

V usage is TRBV20-1 and J usage is TRBJ2-3; D may be TRBD2 (6 bases). The CDR3 covers 13 residues. In germline, CDR1 is DFQATT, CDR2 SNEGSKA (reference sequence). The V gene lost 7 bases and the J gene lost 5 bases, with 16 bases spanning the gap. The CDR3 loop is CSGGQGGVDTQYF. Here the CDR3 DNA reads TGCAGTGGCGGGCAGGGAGGAGTAGATACGCAGTATTTT.

The table lists this clonotype with a few counts. The V call is TRBV7-8, the J call TRBJ2-1; D may be TRBD1 (5 bases). Trimming removed 2 bases at V and 6 bases at J, with 14 bases between. Germline lookup yields CDR1 SGHVS and CDR2 FQNEAQ. The CDR3 covers 15 residues. CDR3 region: CASSLFQGTLNEQFF. DNA of the CDR3: TGTGCCAGCAGCTTATTTCAGGGTACGCTCAATGAGCAGTTCTTC.

This clonotype has only a few counts. This chain joins TRBV7-2 and TRBJ2-5; TRBD1 aligns across 7 bases. The CDR3 is 15 residues long. CDR1 and CDR2 (germline): SGHTA, FQGNSA. The V and J ends lost 5 bases and 2 bases, in that order; junction bases with no gene match: 8. The CDR3 nucleotides are TGTGCCAGCAGCAAAAACCCGGGACAGCAAGAGACCCAGTACTTC. This sequence encodes CASSKNPGQQETQYF.

This clonotype was detected a few times. The chain combines TRBV5-1 with TRBJ1-1; 7 bases fit TRBD1. With V trimmed by 2 bases and J by 4 bases, 11 bases remained unmatched. CDR1 SGHRS and CDR2 YFSETQ come from the germline V gene. CDR3 length equals 16 residues. CDR3 DNA sequence: TGCGCCAGCAGCTTACAAGGGGGCGCGGGGATCACTGAAGCTTTCTTT. It yields the protein CASSLQGGAGITEAFF. The full variable domain, rest sourced from reference TRBV5-1 and TRBJ1-1, is KAGVTQTPRYLIKTRGQQVTLSCSPISGHRSVSWYQQTPGQGLQFLFEYFSETQRNKGNFPGRFSGRQFSNSRSEMNVSTLELGDSALYLCASSLQGGAGITEAFFGQGTRLTVV.

There are a few counts of this clonotype. The V gene is TRBV6-2 or TRBV6-3, the J gene TRBJ1-5, with a weak D call TRBD1 (6 bases). V was clipped by 5 bases and J by 0 bases, with 11 bases between them. Germline values: CDR1 MNHEY, CDR2 SVGEGT. The CDR3 totals 15 residues. CDR3 in DNA: TGTGCCAGCAGTATACAGGGATATAGCAATCAGCCCCAGCATTTT. This translates into CASSIQGYSNQPQHF.

This clonotype came up a few times. This chain connects TRBV7-2 to TRBJ2-3; TRBD2 aligns across 7 bases. CDR1 is SGHTA, CDR2 FQGNSA, per germline. The CDR3 is 14 amino acids. The V gene end was trimmed by 1 base and the J gene end by 4 bases; junction bases not matched to a gene: 2. The CDR3 here is CASSLDGGSDTQYF. CDR3 coding DNA: TGTGCCAGCAGCTTAGACGGGGGGTCAGATACGCAGTATTTT. The full variable domain, in which reference TRBV7-2 and TRBJ2-3 provide the parts outside the CDR3, is GAGVSQSPSNKVTEKGKDVELRCDPISGHTALYWYRQSLGQGLEFLIYFQGNSAPDKSGLPSDRFSAERTGGSVSTLTIQRTQQEDSAVYLCASSLDGGSDTQYFGPGTRLTVL.

This clonotype was seen just once. V usage is TRBV7-6 and J usage is TRBJ2-5; 8 bases are shared with TRBD2. This CDR3 contains 14 residues. The germline gives CDR1 SGHVS, CDR2 FNYEAQ. J was trimmed by 5 bases and V by 1 base; bases with no gene match: 3. The CDR3 protein is CASSLGPGGETQYF. The CDR3 DNA follows: TGTGCCAGCAGCTTAGGGCCGGGGGGGGAGACCCAGTACTTC.

The chain combines TRBV11-2 with TRBJ2-5; 7 nucleotides align to TRBD1. The J segment lost 5 bases and the V segment lost 2 bases, leaving 8 bases of the junction unmatched. The CDR3 is 15 amino acids. Germline V gene lookup returns CDR1 SGHAT and CDR2 FQNNGV. CDR3 in amino acids: CASSLRGGWSETQYF. The DNA of the CDR3 is TGTGCCAGCAGCTTAAGAGGGGGCTGGTCGGAGACCCAGTACTTC.

The chain carries TRBV6-5 and TRBJ1-4; a weak D match, TRBD1 (5 bases). Trimming removed 2 bases from V and 8 bases from J, with 15 bases in between. The germline gives CDR1 MNHEY, CDR2 SVGAGI. The CDR3 sequence is 15 residues long. Here the CDR3 DNA reads TGTGCCAGCAGTTACGGGACGTTTACTTTCGAAAAACTGTTTTTT. This sequence encodes CASSYGTFTFEKLFF.

This clonotype has a handful of counts. The chain is built from TRBV7-9 and TRBJ2-3; no firm D call. The CDR3 extends over 16 amino acids. The germline V and J ends were trimmed by 5 bases and 6 bases, with 21 bases remaining between them. Looked up from germline, CDR1 is SEHNR and CDR2 is FQNEAQ (reference sequence). The DNA for the CDR3 is TGTGCCAGCAGCATAAACTACCAAGTAGGCCGGGATACGCAGTATTTT. Protein product: CASSINYQVGRDTQYF.

This clonotype appeared a few times. V is TRBV11-2 and J is TRBJ2-1; 9 bases map to TRBD1. The CDR3 loop spans 15 amino acids. Germline V gene lookup returns CDR1 SGHAT and CDR2 FQNNGV. With V trimmed by 6 bases and J by 3 bases, 6 bases remained unmatched. The CDR3 here is CASRLDRGSYNEQFF. The CDR3 DNA reads TGTGCCAGCAGACTCGACAGGGGGAGCTACAATGAGCAGTTCTTC. Looking up the rest from reference TRBV11-2 and TRBJ2-1 gives the full variable domain: EAGVAQSPRYKIIEKRQSVAFWCNPISGHATLYWYQQILGQGPKLLIQFQNNGVVDDSQLPKDRFSAERLKGVDSTLKIQPAKLEDSAVYLCASRLDRGSYNEQFFGPGTRLTVL.

The chain has TRBV12-3 or TRBV12-4 and TRBJ1-1, with a weak D call TRBD1 (6 bases). V was pared by 5 bases and J by 6 bases, with 16 bases between. The CDR3 contains 14 residues. CDR3 protein: CASSPLQGVAEAFF. CDR3 in DNA: TGTGCCAGCAGTCCCCTACAGGGAGTGGCTGAAGCTTTCTTT.

The chain couples TRBV21-1 to TRBJ2-7; no DNA check was done on the table's D call, TRBD1. TRBV21-1 is labeled a pseudogene. This CDR3 contains 12 residues. Here the CDR3 reads CASSGTGEGQYV. The CDR3 DNA reads TGTGCCAGCAGCGGGACAGGGGAAGGGCAGTACGTC.

V and J are TRBV5-6 and TRBJ1-5; D perhaps matches TRBD1 (5 bases). Per germline, CDR1 SGHDT and CDR2 YYEEEE. Trimming pared 4 bases from V and 6 bases from J, leaving 11 bases between. This CDR3 has 13 residues. The CDR3 region has the DNA TGTGCCAGCAGCCAGGGAAGGAGTCAGCCCCAGCATTTT. This encodes CASSQGRSQPQHF. Full variable domain (remainder filled in from reference TRBV5-6 and TRBJ1-5): DAGVTQSPTHLIKTRGQQVTLRCSPKSGHDTVSWYQQALGQGPQFIFQYYEEEERQRGNFPDRFSGHQFPNYSSELNVNALLLGDSALYLCASSQGRSQPQHFGDGTRLSIL.

This clonotype turned up a few times. The chain is built from TRBV18 and TRBJ2-5; D possibly uses TRBD1 or TRBD2 (7 bases each). With 3 bases removed from V and 2 bases from J, the gap between germline ends came to 16 bases. Per germline, CDR1 KGHSH and CDR2 LQKENI. The CDR3 has 16 residues. The CDR3, as DNA: TGTGCCAGCTCACCGGGAGGGACAGCCACTCAAGAGACCCAGTACTTC. Encoded protein: CASSPGGTATQETQYF.

This clonotype showed up just a few times. The chain combines TRBV20-1 with TRBJ1-5; weak D call: TRBD1 (6 bases). CDR1 and CDR2 (germline): DFQATT, SNEGSKA (reference sequence). With 3 bases removed from V and 4 bases from J, the gap between germline ends came to 13 bases. This CDR3 has 14 amino acids. CDR3 amino acids: CSASVGGANQPQHF. The CDR3 bases are TGCAGTGCTAGTGTCGGGGGGGCGAATCAGCCCCAGCATTTT.

This clonotype was found once. The V and J genes are TRBV18 and TRBJ2-7; TRBD1 agrees at 9 bases. The CDR3 totals 17 residues. CDR1 is KGHSH and CDR2 is LQKENI in the germline V gene. J lost 3 bases, V lost 2 bases, and 11 bases had no gene match. CDR3: CASSPIYQTGGYYEQYV. The CDR3 DNA follows: TGTGCCAGCTCACCAATTTACCAGACAGGGGGATACTACGAGCAGTACGTC.

This clonotype was observed a handful of times. The chain combines TRBV5-1 with TRBJ2-3; no firm D call. Germline V gene sequence: CDR1 SGHRS, CDR2 YFSETQ. The ends were cut back, 5 bases at V and 0 bases at J, with 10 bases in the middle. This CDR3 region has 14 residues. The CDR3 DNA follows: TGCGCCAGCAGTCGATCGTCAAGCACAGATACGCAGTATTTT. As protein: CASSRSSSTDTQYF.

This clonotype was seen more than once but under ten times. For the CDR3, the DNA is TGTGCCAGTAGTATTCAGGGCCTGAACACTGAAGCTTTCTTT. It specifies CASSIQGLNTEAFF. This chain links TRBV19 with TRBJ1-1; D possibly corresponds to TRBD1 (5 bases). Trimming took off 3 bases at V and 0 bases at J, with 8 bases between the two ends. The CDR3 totals 14 residues. CDR1 LNHDA and CDR2 SQIVND come from the germline V gene (reference sequence). Variable domain in full (rest from reference TRBV19 and TRBJ1-1): DGGITQSPKYLFRKEGQNVTLSCEQNLNHDAMYWYRQDPGQGLRLIYYSQIVNDFQKGDIAEGYSVSREKKESFPLTVTSAQKNPTAFYLCASSIQGLNTEAFFGQGTRLTVV.

This clonotype was counted ten times or more. The J gene is TRBJ1-1, the V gene TRBV30; 7 positions match TRBD1. This CDR3 spans 12 amino acids. Germline V lookup: CDR1 GTSNPN, CDR2 SVGIG (reference sequence). V was pared by 3 bases and J by 9 bases, with 7 bases of the junction left unmatched. CDR3: CAWSAQGGKAFF. CDR3 DNA sequence: TGTGCCTGGAGCGCGCAGGGGGGAAAAGCTTTCTTT.

This clonotype was observed a handful of times. V usage is TRBV20-1 and J usage is TRBJ2-3, with a weak D call TRBD2 (5 bases). Trimming removed 0 bases from V and 10 bases from J, with 14 bases in between. From germline, CDR1 is DFQATT and CDR2 SNEGSKA (reference sequence). The CDR3 is 13 residues long. CDR3 coding DNA: TGCAGTGCTAGAGATGGACTTATAGTGGCGCAGTATTTT. Protein sequence: CSARDGLIVAQYF.

This clonotype has only a few counts. The chain links TRBV5-4 to TRBJ1-2, with D possibly TRBD1 on 6 matching bases. The germline CDR1 and CDR2 sequences are SGHNT and YYREEE (reference sequence). The CDR3 extends over 16 amino acids. With 4 bases removed from V and 3 bases from J, the gap between germline ends came to 19 bases. CDR3 bases: TGTGCCAGCAGCCCGGGGGGGCAGAGAGGCTACTATGGCTACACCTTC. Translating gives CASSPGGQRGYYGYTF.